This T cell receptor (beta chain) was captured by sequencing in a study of CD8 T cells in ankylosing spondylitis. V lost 7 bases and J 5 bases, leaving 6 bases between the germline ends. The CDR3 is made up of 11 amino acids. This clonotype was observed a few times. One entry per CDR3 protein, called by TCRdb with MiXCR from the 5' RACE reads. The sample yields 250,000 to 350,000 distinct CDR3 sequences, roughly 20% seen once. The chain combines TRBV12-3 or TRBV12-4 with TRBJ2-1, with D hard to call. The TCR comes from a female donor with ankylosing spondylitis or in good health (not recorded which). Sequencing input: blood, either unsorted or a sorted T cell fraction (not recorded which). CDR3 region: CASTNNNEQFF. CDR3 coding DNA: TGTGCCAGCACCAACAACAATGAGCAGTTCTTC.